This T cell receptor (beta chain) was recorded in a study of T cell repertoires in cytomegalovirus infection. CDR1 and CDR2 from the germline V gene are SGHAT and FQNNGV. J lost 0 bases, V lost 7 bases, and 7 bases had no gene match. CDR3 size: 15 residues. The sample holds a few counts of this clonotype. TCRdb re-called the reads with MiXCR, one entry per CDR3 protein. The repertoire holds roughly 200,000 distinct CDR3 sequences, with roughly a sixth as singletons. This rearrangement joins TRBV11-2 to TRBJ2-3, with 7 bases matching TRBD2. This TCR derives from a human donor in good health (CMV status not recorded). Some clones in this sample may be carry-over from other donors' samples. The sequenced sample was CD8+ T cells from PBMCs. In nucleotides, the CDR3 is TGTGCCAGCATCCTTAGCGGGTTAAGCACAGATACGCAGTATTTT. Translation gives CASILSGLSTDTQYF.